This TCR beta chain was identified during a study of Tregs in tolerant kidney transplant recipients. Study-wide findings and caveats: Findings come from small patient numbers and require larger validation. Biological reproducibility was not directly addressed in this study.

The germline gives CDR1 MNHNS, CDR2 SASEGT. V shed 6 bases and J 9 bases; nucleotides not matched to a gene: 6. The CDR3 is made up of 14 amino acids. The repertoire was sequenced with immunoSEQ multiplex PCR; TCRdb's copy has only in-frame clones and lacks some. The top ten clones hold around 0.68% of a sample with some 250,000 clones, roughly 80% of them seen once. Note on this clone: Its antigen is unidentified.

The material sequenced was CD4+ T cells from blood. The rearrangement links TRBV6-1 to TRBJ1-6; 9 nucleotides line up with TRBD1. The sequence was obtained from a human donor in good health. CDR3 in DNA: TGTGCCAGCAGGGAGGGACAGGGTGGTTCACCCCTCCACTTT. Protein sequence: CASREGQGGSPLHF.